A selection of T cell receptor beta chains follows, all from one sample in a study of T-cell memory formation after mild COVID-19. Each CDR3 protein gets one entry after TCRdb re-called the 5' RACE reads with MiXCR. The sample records hundreds of thousands of distinct CDR3 sequences, about 20% being singletons. The sequenced material came from PBMCs or a T cell subset sorted from them (not recorded which). These receptor sequences come from an adult woman who had mild COVID-19 (a few samples of this study predate the infection). Cell type and time point are not known. Each CDR3 is given with its conserved first and last residue. Each record gives: clone size, D gene, V gene, J gene, CDR3 protein, CDR3 DNA. D genes are given only for firm matches. Size values are once, few and many counts, or a class for expanded clones, and some rows have none.

abundance: .
d_gene: TRBD1
v_gene: TRBV20-1
j_gene: TRBJ2-5
CDR3aa: CSARKPGQYSIKTQYF
CDR3nt: TGCAGTGCTAGGAAACCGGGACAGTACTCAATCAAGACCCAGTACTTC

abundance: few
d_gene: .
v_gene: TRBV18
j_gene: TRBJ1-3
CDR3aa: CASSPLPSGNTIYF
CDR3nt: TGTGCCAGCTCACCATTACCCTCTGGAAACACCATATATTTT

abundance: .
d_gene: .
v_gene: TRBV28
j_gene: TRBJ1-5
CDR3aa: CASRWAPGGNQPQHF
CDR3nt: TGTGCCAGCAGATGGGCCCCTGGGGGAAATCAGCCCCAGCATTTT

abundance: few
d_gene: .
v_gene: TRBV7-2
j_gene: TRBJ1-6
CDR3aa: CASSLEGRVNSPLHF
CDR3nt: TGTGCCAGCAGCTTAGAAGGCAGGGTTAATTCACCCCTCCACTTT

abundance: few
d_gene: .
v_gene: TRBV4-2
j_gene: TRBJ2-1
CDR3aa: CASSQDLGSSYNEQFF
CDR3nt: TGTGCCAGCAGCCAAGATTTGGGGAGCTCCTACAATGAGCAGTTCTTC

abundance: .
d_gene: .
v_gene: TRBV12-3/TRBV12-4
j_gene: TRBJ2-1
CDR3aa: CASSRWGRTINEQFF
CDR3nt: TGTGCCAGCAGTAGGTGGGGGCGGACGATTAATGAGCAGTTCTTC

abundance: .
d_gene: .
v_gene: TRBV5-1
j_gene: TRBJ2-1
CDR3aa: CASRPKTSSYNEQFF
CDR3nt: TGCGCCAGCAGGCCGAAGACTAGCTCCTACAATGAGCAGTTCTTC

abundance: few
d_gene: .
v_gene: TRBV4-2
j_gene: TRBJ1-1
CDR3aa: CASSQLPRGIVSYAAEAFF
CDR3nt: TGTGCCAGCAGCCAGCTCCCTAGGGGGATCGTCAGCTACGCCGCTGAAGCTTTCTTT

abundance: .
d_gene: .
v_gene: TRBV3-1
j_gene: TRBJ1-2
CDR3aa: CASSQWDGGNYGYTF
CDR3nt: TGTGCCAGCAGTCAATGGGACGGCGGTAACTATGGCTACACCTTC

abundance: .
d_gene: .
v_gene: TRBV30
j_gene: TRBJ2-7
CDR3aa: CAWTSYRGPYEQYF
CDR3nt: TGTGCCTGGACCAGTTATCGGGGGCCCTACGAGCAGTACTTC

abundance: few
d_gene: .
v_gene: TRBV7-9
j_gene: TRBJ1-1
CDR3aa: CASSLVGTGTEAFF
CDR3nt: TGTGCCAGCAGCTTAGTCGGGACGGGCACTGAAGCTTTCTTT

abundance: .
d_gene: .
v_gene: TRBV20-1
j_gene: TRBJ1-4
CDR3aa: CSARDIGQHPGNEKLFF
CDR3nt: TGCAGTGCTAGAGATATAGGGCAGCACCCCGGCAATGAAAAACTGTTTTTT

abundance: .
d_gene: .
v_gene: TRBV27
j_gene: TRBJ1-5
CDR3aa: CASSLGWSNQPQHF
CDR3nt: TGTGCCAGCAGTTTAGGTTGGAGCAATCAGCCCCAGCATTTT

abundance: few
d_gene: .
v_gene: TRBV6-2/TRBV6-3
j_gene: TRBJ2-1
CDR3aa: CASSYHRDWTYNEQFF
CDR3nt: TGTGCCAGCAGTTACCACCGGGACTGGACGTACAATGAGCAGTTCTTC

abundance: .
d_gene: TRBD1
v_gene: TRBV24-1
j_gene: TRBJ2-3
CDR3aa: CATSGNRGSTDTQYF
CDR3nt: TGTGCCACCAGTGGGAACAGGGGTAGCACAGATACGCAGTATTTT

abundance: few
d_gene: .
v_gene: TRBV19
j_gene: TRBJ2-5
CDR3aa: CASRGWGRDGETQYF
CDR3nt: TGTGCCAGTAGAGGCTGGGGACGGGACGGGGAGACCCAGTACTTC

abundance: .
d_gene: .
v_gene: TRBV6-1
j_gene: TRBJ1-5
CDR3aa: CASSVQDNSNQPQHF
CDR3nt: TGTGCCAGCAGTGTTCAGGACAATAGCAATCAGCCCCAGCATTTT

abundance: few
d_gene: .
v_gene: TRBV5-1
j_gene: TRBJ1-1
CDR3aa: CASSLAGETTEAFF
CDR3nt: TGCGCCAGCAGCTTGGCAGGGGAAACCACTGAAGCTTTCTTT

abundance: .
d_gene: .
v_gene: TRBV12-3/TRBV12-4
j_gene: TRBJ1-5
CDR3aa: CASSQFQPQHF
CDR3nt: TGTGCCAGCTCACAGTTTCAGCCCCAGCATTTT

abundance: .
d_gene: .
v_gene: TRBV5-4
j_gene: TRBJ1-1
CDR3aa: CASSKDRLNTEAFF
CDR3nt: TGTGCCAGCAGCAAAGACAGACTGAACACTGAAGCTTTCTTT

abundance: .
d_gene: TRBD1
v_gene: TRBV27
j_gene: TRBJ2-7
CDR3aa: CASSPRITGVLSYEQYF
CDR3nt: TGTGCCAGCAGTCCAAGGATCACAGGGGTCCTCTCCTACGAGCAGTACTTC

abundance: few
d_gene: .
v_gene: TRBV5-1
j_gene: TRBJ2-1
CDR3aa: CASSDGQIHNEQFF
CDR3nt: TGCGCCAGCAGCGATGGCCAAATCCACAATGAGCAGTTCTTC